Shown below are 27 T cell receptor beta chains from a single sample sequenced in a study of CD8+ T cells in alopecia areata. cDNA prepared by RNA extraction and subsequent reverse transcription served as the template for sequencing. This table comes from immunoSEQ multiplex PCR, and its TCRdb copy is limited to in-frame clones, with some not included. Of around 100,000 clones in the sample, roughly 53% are singletons; the top ten hold around 8.5%. The sample comprised CD4+ T cells sorted from blood. Receptors originate from a human donor in good health.

This clone has a handful of counts. The CDR3 coding sequence is TGTGCCAGCAGGTTGACTAGCGGGGGGCCCAATGAGCAGTTCTTC. Protein sequence: CASRLTSGGPNEQFF. The chain couples TRBV6-5 to TRBJ2-1, with TRBD2 identical over 13 bases. V trimming: 6 bases; J trimming: 6 bases; junction bases outside the gene matches: 5. This CDR3 has 15 residues. From germline, CDR1 is MNHEY and CDR2 SVGAGI.

The chain uses TRBV4-1 and TRBJ1-1, with D unclear. The CDR3 is made up of 14 amino acids. V shed 0 bases and J shed 6 bases, with 11 bases lying between them. Germline assignment: CDR1 MGHRA and CDR2 YSYEKL. CDR3 region: CASSQEHMNPEAFF. The CDR3 region has the DNA TGCGCCAGCAGCCAAGAACACATGAATCCTGAAGCTTTCTTT.

V and J are TRBV29-1 and TRBJ2-1; D perhaps matches TRBD2 (6 bases). This CDR3 is 15 amino acids long. The V end lost 6 bases, the J end lost 10 bases, and 25 bases lay between the germline ends. From germline, CDR1 is SQVTM and CDR2 ANQGSEA. The CDR3 protein is CSVGPPGGPSGEQFF. Here the CDR3 DNA reads TGCAGCGTGGGTCCCCCCGGGGGACCAAGCGGGGAGCAGTTCTTC.

The chain couples TRBV2 to TRBJ1-5; a weak D match, TRBD1 (5 bases). Germline assignment: CDR1 SNHLY and CDR2 FYNNEI. Trimming removed 6 bases at V and 7 bases at J, with 16 bases between. The CDR3 has 14 amino acids. The CDR3 DNA sequence: TGTGCCAGCAGATCGGGGGGAGATAGGCAGCCCCAGCATTTT. Amino acids: CASRSGGDRQPQHF.

This clone was seen just once. The CDR3 reads CASGLNIFGESTEAFF. CDR3 coding DNA: TGTGCTAGTGGTTTAAACATTTTTGGGGAGAGCACTGAAGCTTTCTTT. The chain links TRBV12-5 to TRBJ1-1; D gene uncertain. V lost 3 bases and J lost 4, with 18 bases in between. The CDR3 sequence is 16 residues long. The V gene's germline CDR1 is LGHNT and CDR2 FRNRAP.

V and J are TRBV14 and TRBJ1-6; D ambiguous. Germline CDR1 SGHDN, CDR2 FVKESK. The CDR3 has 14 amino acids. The V gene lost 5 bases and the J gene lost 7 bases, with 12 bases spanning the gap. The CDR3 DNA reads as TGTGCCAGCAGCTCGCAACACACGAATTCACCCCTCCACTTT. Protein product: CASSSQHTNSPLHF. Supplemented by reference TRBV14 and TRBJ1-6, the full variable domain reads EAGVTQFPSHSVIEKGQTVTLRCDPISGHDNLYWYRRVMGKEIKFLLHFVKESKQDESGMPNNRFLAERTGGTYSTLKVQPAELEDSGVYFCASSSQHTNSPLHFGNGTRLTVT.

The rearrangement links TRBV30 to TRBJ1-4, with TRBD1 matching over 9 bases. The CDR3 covers 15 residues. V lost 1 base to trimming and J lost 8 bases; unmatched junction nucleotides: 8. Looked up from germline, CDR1 is GTSNPN and CDR2 is SVGIG (reference sequence). The DNA of the CDR3 is TGTGCCTGGAGTGGATGGACAGGGGCAAGGGAAAAACTGTTTTTT. Protein: CAWSGWTGAREKLFF.

The genes are TRBV5-6 and TRBJ2-7, with TRBD1 matching 8 bases. The germline CDR1 and CDR2 sequences are SGHDT and YYEEEE. J gave up 4 bases and V 1 base, and 10 bases lay outside the gene matches. The CDR3 covers 16 residues. The CDR3 DNA is TGTGCCAGCAGCTTGTACGGGGGACAGGCATTTTACGAGCAGTACTTC. It yields the protein CASSLYGGQAFYEQYF.

The chain employs TRBV5-6 and TRBJ1-1, with no clear D. This CDR3 has 13 amino acids. Trimming took 0 bases from V and 4 from J, leaving 7 bases between them. Germline CDR1 SGHDT, CDR2 YYEEEE. CDR3 sequence: CASSLEPGTEAFF. CDR3 DNA sequence: TGTGCCAGCAGCTTGGAGCCAGGCACTGAAGCTTTCTTT. The full variable domain, in which reference TRBV5-6 and TRBJ1-1 provide the parts outside the CDR3, is DAGVTQSPTHLIKTRGQQVTLRCSPKSGHDTVSWYQQALGQGPQFIFQYYEEEERQRGNFPDRFSGHQFPNYSSELNVNALLLGDSALYLCASSLEPGTEAFFGQGTRLTVV.

This clone was recorded only once. The V gene is TRBV7-9, the J gene TRBJ1-2; 7 bases fit TRBD1. The CDR3 runs 14 residues. V shed 2 bases and J 8 bases; nucleotides not matched to a gene: 8. Germline V gives CDR1 SEHNR, CDR2 FQNEAQ (reference sequence). Written as DNA, the CDR3 is TGTGCCAGCAGCTTAACCACAGGGGACGGAGGCTACACCTTC. It is translated as CASSLTTGDGGYTF.

This clone was found a few times. The chain carries TRBV6-6 and TRBJ1-2, with unresolved D. V lost 4 bases to trimming and J lost 6 bases, with 12 bases between them. The CDR3 is 13 amino acids. Germline CDR1 and CDR2: MNHNY and SVGAGI (reference sequence). The CDR3 DNA reads TGTGCCAGCAGTTCTATGGGAGTGGATGGCTACACCTTC. This translates into CASSSMGVDGYTF.

The chain employs TRBV5-1 and TRBJ2-3; D uncertain. This CDR3 comprises 16 residues. V was trimmed by 2 bases and J by 2 bases, leaving 15 bases between them. Germline V gene sequence: CDR1 SGHRS, CDR2 YFSETQ. The CDR3 reads CASSFGFVGNTDTQYF. The CDR3 DNA is TGCGCCAGCAGCTTTGGTTTCGTGGGGAACACAGATACGCAGTATTTT.

This clone was seen a few times. CDR3 protein: CSAAVNTEAFF. CDR3 DNA sequence: TGCAGCGCGGCAGTGAACACTGAAGCTTTCTTT. The V and J genes are TRBV29-1 and TRBJ1-1, with D uncertain. V dropped 7 bases and J dropped 0 bases, with 6 bases sitting between them. Germline V gene lookup returns CDR1 SQVTM and CDR2 ANQGSEA. The CDR3 length is 11 residues.

V gene TRBV6-5 combines with J gene TRBJ1-1; weak D call: TRBD1 (5 bases). The CDR3 runs to 14 residues. V was clipped by 6 bases and J by 6 bases, with 17 bases between them. Germline-derived CDR1 and CDR2 are MNHEY and SVGAGI. In DNA, the CDR3 is TGTGCCAGCAGCCGCCGGGACCCCTCCGCTGAAGCTTTCTTT. Protein sequence: CASSRRDPSAEAFF.

The chain employs TRBV13 and TRBJ2-6, with no clear D. Trimming stripped 2 bases from V and 1 base from J, with 6 bases between. The length of the CDR3 is 15 residues. Germline-derived CDR1 and CDR2 are PRHDT and FYEKMQ (reference sequence). The CDR3 region is CASSLIQSGANVLTF. CDR3 in DNA: TGTGCCAGCAGCTTAATCCAGTCTGGGGCCAACGTCCTGACTTTC.

This clone was seen only a few times. The CDR3 sequence is CASSEEGRNSNQPQHF. Here the CDR3 DNA reads TGTGCCAGCAGTGAAGAGGGTCGAAATAGCAATCAGCCCCAGCATTTT. V is TRBV25-1 and J is TRBJ1-5; D is ambiguous. The CDR3 runs 16 residues. Per the germline V gene, CDR1 is MGHDK and CDR2 is SYGVNS. The V end was cut by 2 bases, the J end by 0 bases, with 11 bases between.

A few counts support this clone. The chain employs TRBV7-9 and TRBJ1-5; D is unclear. Trimming left V 5 bases short and J 0 bases short, with 14 bases between. The CDR3 runs to 16 residues. Germline loops: CDR1 SEHNR, CDR2 FQNEAQ (reference sequence). The CDR3, as DNA: TGTGCCAGCAGCCTAGACGTCGGTTATAGCAATCAGCCCCAGCATTTT. Its translation is CASSLDVGYSNQPQHF.

The chain is built from TRBV30 and TRBJ1-6, with 7 nucleotides matching TRBD1. V dropped 2 bases and J dropped 8; count of bases not matched to a gene: 6. The CDR3 length is 14 residues. Germline lookup yields CDR1 GTSNPN and CDR2 SVGIG (reference sequence). The CDR3 nucleotides read TGTGCCTGGAGTAAGTTACAGGGGTATTCACCCCTCCACTTT. Encoded protein: CAWSKLQGYSPLHF.

This clone was detected only a few times. The V call is TRBV27, the J call TRBJ1-4, with D uncertain. V was cut by 6 bases and J by 7 bases, with 9 bases left in between. The CDR3 extends over 12 amino acids. Germline V gene lookup returns CDR1 MNHEY and CDR2 SMNVEV (reference sequence). Here the CDR3 reads CASRGYSEKLFF. The CDR3 DNA reads as TGTGCCAGCAGAGGTTATAGTGAAAAACTGTTTTTT.

This clone was seen more than once but under ten times. V gene TRBV18 combines with J gene TRBJ2-7, with D possibly being TRBD1 or TRBD2 (6 bases each). The CDR3 extends over 17 amino acids. Germline V gives CDR1 KGHSH, CDR2 LQKENI. The V end lost 0 bases, the J end lost 3 bases, and 18 bases lay between the germline ends. Written as DNA, the CDR3 is TGTGCCAGCTCACCACCCTGGTCGGAAGGGGGGTTCTACGAGCAGTACTTC. Its translation is CASSPPWSEGGFYEQYF.

V and J are TRBV6-6 and TRBJ2-7, with TRBD2 matching 7 bases. Trimming cost V 5 bases and J 0 bases; bases outside gene matches: 4. Germline lookup yields CDR1 MNHNY and CDR2 SVGAGI (reference sequence). The CDR3 length is 14 residues. CDR3 in DNA: TGTGCCAGCAGTCCTAGCGGAACCTCCTACGAGCAGTACTTC. This codes for CASSPSGTSYEQYF.

The genes are TRBV7-2 and TRBJ2-7; 9 bases map to TRBD2. V shed 5 bases, J shed 3 bases, and the junction held 11 bases outside the gene matches. The CDR3 runs to 16 residues. Germline CDR1 reads SGHTA; CDR2 reads FQGNSA. The CDR3 region is CASSLTPLAGRYEQYF. The CDR3 coding sequence is TGTGCCAGCAGCCTAACGCCTCTAGCGGGGCGCTACGAGCAGTACTTC.

The genes are TRBV29-1 and TRBJ2-3, with D perhaps matching TRBD1 or TRBD2 (5 bases each). The CDR3 length is 13 residues. Germline assignment: CDR1 SQVTM and CDR2 ANQGSEA. Trimming took off 3 bases at V and 3 bases at J, with 10 bases between the two ends. DNA of the CDR3: TGCAGCGTTGACAGGGAGATTACAGATACGCAGTATTTT. It codes for CSVDREITDTQYF.

This sequence joins TRBV7-2 and TRBJ2-5; no clear D gene. Germline CDR1 and CDR2: SGHTA and FQGNSA. The CDR3 runs 14 residues. The V end was cut by 3 bases, the J end by 5 bases, with 13 bases between. CDR3 region: CASSFGRLGETQYF. In DNA, the CDR3 is TGTGCCAGCAGCTTCGGGCGCCTGGGGGAGACCCAGTACTTC.

This clone was detected many times. Other nucleotide sequences from this sample produce the same CDR3. CDR3 region: CASSPRLATYNEQFF. CDR3 DNA: TGTGCCAGCAGCCCAAGACTAGCTACGTACAATGAGCAGTTCTTC. V gene TRBV9 combines with J gene TRBJ2-1; 7 bases align to TRBD2. Germline V gene lookup returns CDR1 SGDLS and CDR2 YYNGEE. After removal of 4 bases from V and 4 bases from J, the junction contained 8 bases not matched to a gene. The CDR3 contains 15 residues.

This clone showed up just a few times. The V gene is TRBV28, the J gene TRBJ1-4; D is undetermined. V lost 5 bases and J lost 8, with 18 bases in between. This CDR3 has 15 amino acids. Germline V gives CDR1 MDHEN, CDR2 SYDVKM. The CDR3 DNA reads as TGTGCCAGCAGTACTCGGACCAGCATTGACGAAAAACTGTTTTTT. Its protein product is CASSTRTSIDEKLFF.

This clone appeared a few times. The CDR3 region is CASSGEGAYEQYF. The DNA for the CDR3 is TGTGCCAGCAGTGGTGAGGGCGCCTACGAGCAGTACTTC. This sequence joins TRBV25-1 and TRBJ2-7; D may be TRBD2 (5 bases). Looked up from germline, CDR1 is MGHDK and CDR2 is SYGVNS. This CDR3 spans 13 amino acids. The V end was cut by 4 bases, the J end by 2 bases, with 9 bases between.